The 19 T cell receptor beta chains in this list originate from one sample, sequenced in a study of regulatory and conventional T cells in RAG deficiency. The sorted conventional CD4+ T cells were CD25-low and CD127-high, with genomic DNA sequenced. Repertoires were generated with immunoSEQ multiplex PCR, while TCRdb's copy carries only in-frame clones and drops some. This sample has 20,000 to 25,000 clones, with approximately 93% found just once. This same sample was also part of a study on regulatory T cells. As that study records: The PCR used 52 TRBV and 13 TRBJ primers.

Sequencing input: CD4+ T cells sorted from blood. These receptors were collected from a human donor in good health.

CDR3 loop: CASSLGQGRDTQYF. CDR3 in DNA: TGTGCCAGCAGCCTTGGACAGGGACGAGATACGCAGTATTTT. The rearrangement joins TRBV5-7 to TRBJ2-3; TRBD1 matches 8 bases. TRBV5-7 is annotated as an ORF whose role is uncertain. This CDR3 contains 14 residues. V lost 4 bases, J lost 5 bases, and 6 bases stayed unmatched.

The rearrangement uses TRBV29-1 and TRBJ1-1, with 12 bases identical to TRBD1. Looked up from germline, CDR1 is SQVTM and CDR2 is ANQGSEA. The CDR3 is made up of 12 amino acids. V shed 7 bases and J 9 bases; nucleotides not matched to a gene: 6. The CDR3 DNA reads as TGCAGCGGCGGGACAGGGGGCAAGAAAGCTTTCTTT. As protein: CSGGTGGKKAFF.

The rearrangement links TRBV19 to TRBJ2-6; 12 positions match TRBD2. Germline V lookup: CDR1 LNHDA, CDR2 SQIVND (reference sequence). Unmatched junction bases numbered 5, after V lost 7 bases and J lost 1 base. CDR3 size: 17 residues. CDR3 residues: CASIRLAGVSGANVLTF. The CDR3 DNA reads TGTGCCAGTATCCGACTAGCGGGAGTTTCTGGGGCCAACGTCCTGACTTTC. The whole variable domain, filled in from reference TRBV19 and TRBJ2-6, reads DGGITQSPKYLFRKEGQNVTLSCEQNLNHDAMYWYRQDPGQGLRLIYYSQIVNDFQKGDIAEGYSVSREKKESFPLTVTSAQKNPTAFYLCASIRLAGVSGANVLTFGAGSRLTVL.

The chain couples TRBV19 to TRBJ2-3, with TRBD2 identical over 14 bases. Per the germline V gene, CDR1 is LNHDA and CDR2 is SQIVND (reference sequence). The CDR3 spans 16 residues. V was pared by 1 base and J by 7 bases, with 4 bases of the junction left unmatched. For the CDR3, the DNA is TGTGCCAGTAGTATAGCCGGGACTAGCGGGGGATATACGCAGTATTTT. This gives the protein CASSIAGTSGGYTQYF. Full variable domain (outside the CDR3, taken from reference TRBV19 and TRBJ2-3): DGGITQSPKYLFRKEGQNVTLSCEQNLNHDAMYWYRQDPGQGLRLIYYSQIVNDFQKGDIAEGYSVSREKKESFPLTVTSAQKNPTAFYLCASSIAGTSGGYTQYFGPGTRLTVL.

This rearrangement joins TRBV5-1 to TRBJ1-2; TRBD1 is a possible D gene (5 bases). The CDR3 covers 14 residues. Trimming stripped 4 bases from V and 0 bases from J, with 10 bases between. Germline values: CDR1 SGHRS, CDR2 YFSETQ. DNA of the CDR3: TGCGCCAGCAGCAGGGACTCCCCTAACTATGGCTACACCTTC. The encoded protein is CASSRDSPNYGYTF.

The rearrangement uses TRBV28 and TRBJ1-5; TRBD1 might be the D (5 bases). This CDR3 comprises 15 residues. The germline V gene encodes CDR1 MDHEN and CDR2 SYDVKM. Deletions cut 3 bases from V and 6 bases from J, with 15 bases between. Written as DNA, the CDR3 is TGTGCCAGCAGTTTTGGATGGGGCGCGGGTCAGCCCCAGCATTTT. It encodes CASSFGWGAGQPQHF.

The chain uses TRBV30 and TRBJ2-7; TRBD2 agrees at 13 bases. Per germline, CDR1 GTSNPN and CDR2 SVGIG (reference sequence). The CDR3 is 18 amino acids. V gave up 1 base and J gave up 5 bases; unmatched junction bases: 14. The CDR3 sequence is CAWSAGTSGISRLHEQYF. CDR3 nucleotides: TGTGCCTGGAGTGCAGGGACTAGCGGGATATCGCGCCTCCACGAGCAGTACTTC.

This chain uses TRBV6-1 with TRBJ1-2, with D possibly TRBD1 on 6 matching bases. V shed 6 bases and J shed 4 bases, with 15 bases lying between them. Per germline, CDR1 MNHNS and CDR2 SASEGT. This CDR3 has 14 amino acids. The CDR3 sequence: CASRKMTGSYGYTF. In nucleotides, the CDR3 is TGTGCCAGCAGGAAGATGACAGGATCCTATGGCTACACCTTC.

The chain joins TRBV7-9 to TRBJ1-4; D is unclear. This CDR3 comprises 15 residues. Germline lookup yields CDR1 SEHNR and CDR2 FQNEAQ (reference sequence). V was shortened by 3 bases and J by 3 bases, with 11 bases between the two germline ends. CDR3 in amino acids: CASSFRRRSNEKLFF. In DNA, the CDR3 is TGTGCCAGCAGCTTCCGACGGAGATCTAATGAAAAACTGTTTTTT.

The chain uses TRBV11-3 and TRBJ1-1; D might be TRBD1 (5 bases). The V and J ends lost 7 bases and 4 bases respectively, with 13 bases between them. CDR3 size: 13 residues. Germline V gene lookup returns CDR1 SGHNT and CDR2 YENEEA. This CDR3 is CASTPGQGTEAFF. The CDR3 DNA follows: TGTGCCAGCACCCCAGGACAAGGCACTGAAGCTTTCTTT.

The table lists this clone with a count of one. V gene TRBV19 combines with J gene TRBJ1-1; D is uncertain. Germline CDR1 and CDR2: LNHDA and SQIVND (reference sequence). The CDR3 extends over 13 amino acids. V lost 1 base and J 5 bases, leaving 8 bases between the germline ends. The CDR3 DNA follows: TGTGCCAGTAGTATAGGTGGGGAGACTGAAGCTTTCTTT. Encoded protein: CASSIGGETEAFF.

This sequence joins TRBV2 and TRBJ2-1; 10 nucleotides match TRBD2. This CDR3 is 15 amino acids long. V dropped 0 bases and J dropped 9; count of bases not matched to a gene: 5. Germline CDR1 SNHLY, CDR2 FYNNEI. As DNA, the CDR3 is TGTGCCAGCAGTGAAGCGACGCGACTAGCGGGTGAGCAGTTCTTC. It codes for CASSEATRLAGEQFF.

To note about this clone: This sample also contains other DNA sequences that code for the same CDR3. The chain uses TRBV5-1 and TRBJ2-5; unclear D gene. With 3 bases removed from V and 2 bases from J, the gap between germline ends came to 2 bases. The germline gives CDR1 SGHRS, CDR2 YFSETQ. The CDR3 extends over 11 amino acids. The CDR3 is CASSSQETQYF. CDR3 nucleotide sequence: TGCGCCAGCAGCTCTCAAGAGACCCAGTACTTC.

The V gene is TRBV9, the J gene TRBJ2-3; 9 nucleotides line up with TRBD2. The V gene end was trimmed by 6 bases and the J gene end by 1 base; junction bases not matched to a gene: 12. Germline loops: CDR1 SGDLS, CDR2 YYNGEE. The CDR3 contains 17 residues. CDR3 sequence: CASTDRASGIGTDTQYF. For the CDR3, the DNA is TGTGCCAGCACCGATCGAGCTAGCGGGATCGGCACAGATACGCAGTATTTT.

The chain combines TRBV18 with TRBJ2-1; 7 bases line up with TRBD2. Germline loops: CDR1 KGHSH, CDR2 LQKENI. V was clipped by 3 bases and J by 0 bases; unmatched bases: 8. This CDR3 spans 17 amino acids. Here the CDR3 DNA reads TGTGCCAGCTCACCTCAGGGAGGGCTTAGCTCCTACAATGAGCAGTTCTTC. This gives the protein CASSPQGGLSSYNEQFF.

The J gene is TRBJ2-2, the V gene TRBV27; 7 nucleotides match TRBD1. The CDR3 extends over 15 amino acids. CDR1 and CDR2 (germline): MNHEY, SMNVEV (reference sequence). Unmatched junction bases numbered 6, after V lost 4 bases and J lost 4 bases. CDR3 amino acids: CASSSQGSGTGELFF. CDR3 in DNA: TGTGCCAGCAGTTCACAGGGGTCGGGCACCGGGGAGCTGTTTTTT.

The chain recombines TRBV5-1 with TRBJ1-1; no firm D call. Between the trimmed V and J ends, which lost 5 bases and 1 base, there was a span of 9 bases. CDR1 SGHRS and CDR2 YFSETQ come from the germline V gene. There are 13 residues in the CDR3. CDR3 amino acids: CASRDSGNTEAFF. CDR3 DNA sequence: TGCGCCAGCAGAGATTCTGGGAACACTGAAGCTTTCTTT.

The genes are TRBV6-1 and TRBJ1-5, with unresolved D. The CDR3 has 14 residues. Germline CDR1 is MNHNS and CDR2 is SASEGT. The germline V and J ends were trimmed by 4 bases and 0 bases, with 7 bases remaining between them. This CDR3 is CASSVDLSNQPQHF. CDR3 sequence (DNA): TGTGCCAGCAGTGTGGACCTTAGCAATCAGCCCCAGCATTTT.

The chain uses TRBV2 and TRBJ1-5, with unresolved D. V shed 4 bases and J shed 0 bases, with 7 bases lying between them. The CDR3 runs to 14 residues. CDR1 and CDR2 from the germline V gene are SNHLY and FYNNEI. This chain's CDR3 is CASSGGISNQPQHF. CDR3 sequence (DNA): TGTGCCAGCAGTGGCGGGATTAGCAATCAGCCCCAGCATTTT.